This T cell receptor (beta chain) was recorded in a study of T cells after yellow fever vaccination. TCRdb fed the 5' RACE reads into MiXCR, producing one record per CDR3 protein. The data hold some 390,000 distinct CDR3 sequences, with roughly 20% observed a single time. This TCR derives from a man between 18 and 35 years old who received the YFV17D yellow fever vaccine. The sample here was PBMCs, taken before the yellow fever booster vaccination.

The CDR3 DNA follows: TGTGCCAGCAGCTTTCAGGGGGTGAACACTGAAGCTTTCTTT. It yields the protein CASSFQGVNTEAFF. The chain is built from TRBV7-2 and TRBJ1-1; 7 bases match TRBD1. The CDR3 is 14 residues long. V dropped 3 bases and J dropped 0; count of bases not matched to a gene: 1. Germline V gives CDR1 SGHTA, CDR2 FQGNSA. Together with reference TRBV7-2 and TRBJ1-1, the CDR3 gives the full variable domain: GAGVSQSPSNKVTEKGKDVELRCDPISGHTALYWYRQSLGQGLEFLIYFQGNSAPDKSGLPSDRFSAERTGGSVSTLTIQRTQQEDSAVYLCASSFQGVNTEAFFGQGTRLTVV.